The clone carrying this T cell receptor beta chain was seen at least ten times. These data originate in a study of shared clonotypes between healthy human individuals. CDR1 and CDR2 from the germline V gene are GTSNPN and SVGIG (reference sequence). V shed 5 bases, J shed 0 bases, and the junction held 5 bases outside the gene matches. The CDR3 has 14 residues. In the study's own analysis: Junction-only sequences without quality scores came from ImmunoSEQ, so filtering differed. Profiling relied on immunoSEQ multiplex PCR, and the TCRdb table lists in-frame clones only, not all of them. V and J calls and clone size are those listed in that table; D and trimming were worked out from the DNA. This sample has around 500,000 clones; around 80% occur once, and the top ten carry around 12%.

The clonotype originates from a woman aged 40 to 50 in good health. Some clones in this sample may be carry-over from other donors' samples. Sequencing was carried out using PBMCs. This chain links TRBV30 with TRBJ2-7; the match to TRBD2 covers 9 bases. CDR3 region: CAWRKAGGSYEQYF. The CDR3 DNA is TGTGCCTGGCGAAAAGCGGGAGGCTCCTACGAGCAGTACTTC.